The sequence of this T cell receptor beta chain was determined in a study of T cell repertoires in cytomegalovirus infection. Whole-study context: Public TCR beta signatures marked donors with CMV infection and the matching HLA. Broader study findings: The ex vivo response showed dominance by HLA-C-restricted CMV-specific TCR beta clonotypes.

This clonotype showed up just a few times. Its target is not known. One entry per CDR3 protein results from TCRdb running MiXCR on the reads. The data show roughly 500,000 distinct CDR3 sequences, approximately 16% seen once. In germline, CDR1 is SGDLS, CDR2 YYNGEE. V dropped 3 bases and J dropped 0 bases, with 16 bases sitting between them. The CDR3 length is 16 residues. Sequencing was done on a sample of CD8+ T cells from PBMCs. The chain has TRBV9 and TRBJ2-7; possibly TRBD1 or TRBD2 for D (5 bases each). The receptor was derived from a human donor in good health (CMV status not recorded). Some clones in this sample may be carry-over from other donors' samples. The CDR3 reads CASSAGNRDASYEQYF. The CDR3 DNA reads TGTGCCAGCAGCGCCGGGAACCGGGACGCCTCCTACGAGCAGTACTTC.